A single TCR beta chain is shown here with its context. The antigen is undetermined. The same CDR3 is also encoded by other DNA sequences in this sample. This CDR3 is built from 13 residues. Trimming removed 5 bases from V and 6 bases from J, with 11 bases in between. Germline lookup yields CDR1 SEHNR and CDR2 FQNEAQ (reference sequence). Recent acute infections and vaccinations were absent in the healthy HIV-negative adult donors. This sample is drawn from a study of shared clonotypes between healthy human individuals. Across the study: Researchers assigned three CD4 naive, three CD4 memory, two CD8 naive and one CD8 memory plate to each donor. General study results and limits: Represented diversity (both genetic and exposure-history) was limited by the small number of donors. Four donors had roughly 5% of their naive CD4 clonotypes in common.

Libraries were prepared by immunoSEQ multiplex PCR; TCRdb keeps only in-frame clonotypes and omits some of them. The sample shows roughly 2,500,000 clones, 93% of them seen only once. This TCR derives from a man aged 18 to 35 in good health. Some clones in this sample may be carry-over from other donors' samples. The chain combines TRBV7-9 with TRBJ1-5; weak D call: TRBD1 (6 bases). Sequencing was done on a sample of naive CD4+ T cells from PBMCs. Subset indicated: CD45RA+ positively selected. The CDR3 reads CASSPGAGQPQHF. DNA for the CDR3: TGTGCCAGCAGCCCGGGGGCGGGTCAGCCCCAGCATTTT.